The next 18 T cell receptor beta chains were all read from a single sample in a study of spatial heterogeneity in lung cancer. TCRdb analysed the 5' RACE reads with MiXCR anew, one entry per CDR3 protein. The table lists tens of thousands of distinct CDR3 sequences, about 12% of them singletons, with just over 40% in the top ten. Time point in this sample: sample taken at primary tumor resection. Unsorted whole RNA of tumor, nontumor lung or frozen PBMC was sequenced. The specimen comprised PBMCs, sampled at surgery. The receptors originated from a male donor with early-stage non-small cell lung cancer.

This clonotype was seen a handful of times. The chain joins TRBV5-6 to TRBJ1-5, with D maybe TRBD1 (6 bases). This CDR3 spans 15 amino acids. Trimming took off 3 bases at V and 0 bases at J, with 10 bases between the two ends. Germline-derived CDR1 and CDR2 are SGHDT and YYEEEE. The CDR3 sequence: CASSSQGNSNQPQHF. CDR3 nucleotides: TGTGCCAGCAGCTCCCAGGGGAATAGCAATCAGCCCCAGCATTTT.

The chain joins TRBV7-2 to TRBJ2-7; D remains unclear. Germline assignment: CDR1 SGHTA and CDR2 FQGNSA. Trimming cost V 0 bases and J 2 bases, with 8 bases left between them. The CDR3 totals 14 residues. DNA of the CDR3: TGTGCCAGCAGCTTAGCGACCGGCCCCTACGAGCAGTACTTC. This gives the protein CASSLATGPYEQYF.

The V call is TRBV5-1, the J call TRBJ2-7; D uncertain. The germline gives CDR1 SGHRS, CDR2 YFSETQ. This CDR3 has 14 amino acids. V was clipped by 0 bases and J by 2 bases, with 9 bases between them. The CDR3 DNA reads TGCGCCAGCAGCTTGGTGTCGGCCGCCTACGAGCAGTACTTC. It yields the protein CASSLVSAAYEQYF.

This clonotype was detected only a few times. V and J are TRBV20-1 and TRBJ2-7; possibly TRBD1 or TRBD2 for D (5 bases each). The germline V and J ends were trimmed by 6 bases and 7 bases, with 16 bases remaining between them. This CDR3 has 12 residues. Looked up from germline, CDR1 is DFQATT and CDR2 is SNEGSKA (reference sequence). The DNA of the CDR3 is TGCAGTGCGCGTTGGGGGTCCTCTGAGCAGTACTTC. It translates to CSARWGSSEQYF.

The CDR3 protein is CASSLDRGGYGYTF. CDR3 bases: TGTGCCAGCAGCCTCGACAGGGGTGGCTATGGCTACACCTTC. The chain uses TRBV13 and TRBJ1-2; 8 bases fit TRBD1. Losses at the gene ends were 5 bases for V and 4 bases for J; bases not matched to a gene: 6. CDR3 length: 14 residues. Germline loops: CDR1 PRHDT, CDR2 FYEKMQ (reference sequence).

The chain couples TRBV27 to TRBJ2-2, with unresolved D. Germline CDR1 and CDR2: MNHEY and SMNVEV (reference sequence). V was pared by 5 bases and J by 0 bases, with 10 bases between. This CDR3 spans 15 amino acids. DNA for the CDR3: TGTGCCAGCAGTAGGCTCGGACCGAACACCGGGGAGCTGTTTTTT. This codes for CASSRLGPNTGELFF.

This chain joins TRBV2 and TRBJ2-7; D ambiguous. Germline lookup yields CDR1 SNHLY and CDR2 FYNNEI. With 6 bases removed from V and 0 bases from J, the gap between germline ends came to 18 bases. The CDR3 covers 16 residues. The CDR3 is CASRPEPGELSYEQYF. DNA of the CDR3: TGTGCCAGCAGGCCAGAGCCAGGAGAACTCTCCTACGAGCAGTACTTC.

In its sample, this clonotype was seen a few times. The chain joins TRBV12-3 or TRBV12-4 to TRBJ2-7; D ambiguous. The CDR3 sequence is 13 residues long. With 10 bases removed from V and 0 bases from J, the gap between germline ends came to 13 bases. The CDR3 DNA reads TGTGCCACAAAGGATGGGTACTCCTACGAGCAGTACTTC. It codes for CATKDGYSYEQYF.

This clonotype was picked up many times. The genes are TRBV20-1 and TRBJ2-3, with D possibly TRBD2 on 7 matching bases. V lost 5 bases to trimming and J lost 4 bases, with 16 bases between them. Germline CDR1 reads DFQATT; CDR2 reads SNEGSKA (reference sequence). This CDR3 spans 14 amino acids. This CDR3 reads CSAEGGRGPDTQYF. The CDR3 coding sequence is TGCAGTGCTGAGGGGGGGAGAGGCCCAGATACGCAGTATTTT.

The rearrangement links TRBV20-1 to TRBJ2-7, with 7 bases lining up with TRBD1. Germline V gene sequence: CDR1 DFQATT, CDR2 SNEGSKA (reference sequence). CDR3 length equals 13 residues. Trimming removed 5 bases from V and 1 base from J; junction bases left unmatched: 5. This CDR3 is CSARDSDSYEQYF. The DNA for the CDR3 is TGCAGTGCTCGGGACAGTGATTCCTACGAGCAGTACTTC.

The chain couples TRBV20-1 to TRBJ1-6, with 9 bases matching TRBD1. Germline-derived CDR1 and CDR2 are DFQATT and SNEGSKA (reference sequence). The J segment lost 8 bases and the V segment lost 0 bases, leaving 8 bases of the junction unmatched. The CDR3 runs to 16 residues. The CDR3 DNA sequence: TGCAGTGCTAGAGAAAAACTACAGGGGGCCCATTCACCCCTCCACTTT. Translated: CSAREKLQGAHSPLHF.

This clonotype appeared a few times. V is TRBV20-1 and J is TRBJ1-3; tentative D call: TRBD1 (5 bases). Germline V lookup: CDR1 DFQATT, CDR2 SNEGSKA (reference sequence). The V end was cut by 6 bases, the J end by 4 bases, with 16 bases between. The CDR3 loop spans 14 amino acids. For the CDR3, the DNA is TGCAGTGCCCGGGGCGAGACGACCGGAAACACCATATATTTT. This codes for CSARGETTGNTIYF.

Only a few counts were recorded for this clonotype. This chain uses TRBV12-3 or TRBV12-4 with TRBJ2-4; 8 nucleotides align to TRBD1. The junction had 3 bases not matched to a gene; V was cut back by 2 bases and J by 9 bases. This CDR3 has 13 amino acids. CDR3 residues: CASSLPGQAIQYF. DNA for the CDR3: TGTGCCAGCAGTTTACCGGGACAGGCCATTCAGTACTTC.

The rearrangement joins TRBV7-2 to TRBJ2-5; 10 bases map to TRBD2. The V segment lost 1 base and the J segment 2 bases; nucleotides outside the gene matches: 10. The CDR3 runs to 18 residues. Per germline, CDR1 SGHTA and CDR2 FQGNSA. For the CDR3, the DNA is TGTGCCAGCAGCTTAGGGAACATAGCGGGAGGAATTCAAGAGACCCAGTACTTC. It encodes CASSLGNIAGGIQETQYF.

This clonotype was seen a few times. This chain uses TRBV4-3 with TRBJ2-7; a weak D match, TRBD1 (5 bases). The CDR3 contains 15 residues. Germline CDR1 is LGHNA and CDR2 is YSLEER. V lost 0 bases to trimming and J lost 2 bases, with 11 bases between them. The CDR3 protein is CASSQERGFTYEQYF. As DNA, the CDR3 is TGCGCCAGCAGCCAAGAAAGGGGCTTTACCTACGAGCAGTACTTC.

The CDR3 sequence: CAIRKLTGGSSSTDTQYF. The CDR3 region has the DNA TGTGCCATCAGGAAGTTGACAGGGGGTTCATCTAGCACAGATACGCAGTATTTT. The chain has TRBV10-3 and TRBJ2-3, with 9 bases identical to TRBD1. V shed 6 bases and J 0 bases; nucleotides not matched to a gene: 13. CDR3 size: 18 residues. Germline values: CDR1 ENHRY, CDR2 SYGVKD.

The genes are TRBV6-6 and TRBJ2-1; 9 bases are a match to TRBD2. The CDR3 loop spans 16 amino acids. V shed 5 bases, J shed 3 bases, and the junction held 8 bases outside the gene matches. Germline values: CDR1 MNHNY, CDR2 SVGAGI (reference sequence). Here the CDR3 DNA reads TGTGCCAGCAGTAAATTGACTAGCGGAGACTACAATGAGCAGTTCTTC. Translation: CASSKLTSGDYNEQFF.

The J gene is TRBJ2-2, the V gene TRBV29-1; TRBD1 or TRBD2 may be the D gene (5 bases each). This CDR3 comprises 14 residues. The germline CDR1 and CDR2 sequences are SQVTM and ANQGSEA. The ends were cut back, 7 bases at V and 0 bases at J, with 12 bases in the middle. CDR3 protein: CSAGTPTNTGELFF. The CDR3 DNA reads as TGCAGCGCCGGGACGCCTACGAACACCGGGGAGCTGTTTTTT.